This TCR beta chain was identified in a study of OX40 agonist ivuxolimab in advanced cancers. Study findings and constraints: Expanded clones tended on average to be more numerous among CD8+ T cells than CD4+.

Produced via immunoSEQ multiplex PCR; TCRdb's table is partial and in-frame only. The sample contains some 100,000 clones, around 94% of which appear only once. In the case of this clone: Its matching antigen is unknown.

CDR3 size: 13 residues. Trimming took 4 bases from V and 2 from J, leaving 8 bases between them. Per germline, CDR1 MNHEY and CDR2 SMNVEV (reference sequence). The chain has TRBV27 and TRBJ1-2, with a tentative D call TRBD1 (6 bases). Sample: CD4+ or CD8+ T cells sorted from blood, taken in a trial of the OX40 agonist ivuxolimab. This receptor was identified in an adult with an advanced solid tumor such as melanoma, head and neck, liver or kidney cancer. The CDR3 DNA follows: TGTGCCAGCAGTTCGACAGGAAACTATGGCTACACCTTC. Its translation is CASSSTGNYGYTF.